This T cell receptor (beta chain) was found in a study of regulatory T cells in long-lasting Graves disease. Overall study context: Duration of antithyroid drug therapy among newly diagnosed Graves' patients was under 3 months.

Sample time point: newly diagnosed GD, antithyroid drugs for less than 3 months. Construction of the TCR library relied on RNA isolated from PBMCs. Patients were enrolled at an endocrinology department in Xi'an, China. The CDR3 runs to 15 residues. The germline V and J ends were trimmed by 5 bases and 8 bases, with 21 bases remaining between them. In germline, CDR1 is MDHEN, CDR2 SYDVKM. With iRepertoire HTBI primers and Arm-PCR of CDR3 regions, TCR beta libraries were built. One entry per CDR3 protein, called by TCRdb with MiXCR from the multiplex PCR reads. The sample includes approximately 400,000 distinct CDR3 sequences, approximately 15% of them seen just once. Study conclusions and caveats: Accuracy was perhaps lowered by the small sample size.

This clonotype was observed at least ten times. Antigen unknown. These data were also filed under a second study, of T cells in Graves' hyperthyroidism and ophthalmopathy. From that second work: The TCR CDR3 was amplified in a first-round RT-PCR using the HTBI primer set.

The chain is built from TRBV28 and TRBJ1-2, with a tentative D call TRBD1 (5 bases). The sample in question was peripheral blood mononuclear cells (PBMCs), obtained at new diagnosis, from a patient treated with antithyroid drugs. This clonotype was obtained from a woman in her twenties or thirties with Graves disease. The CDR3 reads CASSPRAGSIHGYTF. The CDR3 DNA sequence: TGTGCCAGCAGTCCGAGAGCAGGGAGCATCCACGGCTACACCTTC.